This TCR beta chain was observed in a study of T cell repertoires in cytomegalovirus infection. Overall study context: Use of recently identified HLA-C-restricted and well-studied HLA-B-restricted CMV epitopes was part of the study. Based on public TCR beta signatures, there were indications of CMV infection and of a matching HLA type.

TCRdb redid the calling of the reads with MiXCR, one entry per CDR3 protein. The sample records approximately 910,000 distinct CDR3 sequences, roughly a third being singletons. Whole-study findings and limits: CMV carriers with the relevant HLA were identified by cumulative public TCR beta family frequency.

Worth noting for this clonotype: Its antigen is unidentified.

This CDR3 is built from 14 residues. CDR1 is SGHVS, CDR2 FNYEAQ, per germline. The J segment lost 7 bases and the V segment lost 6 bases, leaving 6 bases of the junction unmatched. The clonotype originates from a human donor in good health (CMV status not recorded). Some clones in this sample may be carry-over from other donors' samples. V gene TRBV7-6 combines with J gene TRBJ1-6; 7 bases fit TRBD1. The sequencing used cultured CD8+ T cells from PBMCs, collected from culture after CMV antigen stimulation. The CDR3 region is CASSPGQKNSPLHF. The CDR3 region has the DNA TGTGCCAGCAGTCCGGGACAGAAAAATTCACCCCTCCACTTT.